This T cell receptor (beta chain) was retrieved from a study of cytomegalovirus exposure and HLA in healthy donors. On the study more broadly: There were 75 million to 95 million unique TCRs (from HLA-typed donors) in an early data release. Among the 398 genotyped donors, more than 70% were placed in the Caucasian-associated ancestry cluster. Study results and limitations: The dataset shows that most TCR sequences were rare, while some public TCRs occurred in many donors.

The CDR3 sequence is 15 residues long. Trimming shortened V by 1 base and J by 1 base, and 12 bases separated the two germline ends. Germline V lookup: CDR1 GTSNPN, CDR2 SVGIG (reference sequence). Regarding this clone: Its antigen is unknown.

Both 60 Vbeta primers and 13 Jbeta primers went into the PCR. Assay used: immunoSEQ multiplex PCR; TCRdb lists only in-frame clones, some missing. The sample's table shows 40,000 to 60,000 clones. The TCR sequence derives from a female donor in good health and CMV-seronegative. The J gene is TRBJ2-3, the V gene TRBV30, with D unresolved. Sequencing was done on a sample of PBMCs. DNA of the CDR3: TGTGCCTGGAGTGCGAGGAGCAAGGGCACAGATACGCAGTATTTT. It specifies CAWSARSKGTDTQYF.